A selection of T cell receptor beta chains follows, all from one sample in a study of T cells in Graves' hyperthyroidism and ophthalmopathy. TCRdb re-analysed the multiplex PCR reads in MiXCR, keeping a single row per CDR3 protein. The data contain 600,000 to 700,000 distinct CDR3 sequences, roughly 15% of them seen just once; the ten biggest clones take up about 3.9%. Sequenced: blood. Every receptor here comes from a woman aged 40 to 49 with Graves' ophthalmopathy. The conserved cysteine and the conserved F or W are not part of the CDR3 here. Clone size, where shown, is once, few, many, or a class for clones that have expanded.

size: many
J: TRBJ2-2
V: TRBV2
CDR3: ASSLTDSNTGELF

size: few
J: TRBJ2-7
V: TRBV7-9
CDR3: ASSSPSGNYEQY

size: once
J: TRBJ1-2
V: TRBV6-5
CDR3: ASSFNIRRGYT

size: .
J: TRBJ2-5
V: TRBV29-1
CDR3: SVEDHRGETQY

size: .
J: TRBJ2-4
V: TRBV6-1
CDR3: ASSHLQGDLAKNIQY

size: .
J: TRBJ1-1
V: TRBV20-1
CDR3: SAETGGTEAF

size: many
J: TRBJ1-2
V: TRBV5-1
CDR3: ASSWDSYGYT

size: many
J: TRBJ1-5
V: TRBV27
CDR3: ASSTTGGISNQPQH

size: many
J: TRBJ1-5
V: TRBV7-8
CDR3: ASSLLQPNQPQH

size: .
J: TRBJ2-7
V: TRBV6-1
CDR3: ASHSGLSYEQY

size: many
J: TRBJ2-5
V: TRBV20-1
CDR3: SARRQGSQETQY

size: .
J: TRBJ2-4
V: TRBV6-5
CDR3: ASSYPQGDENIQY

size: few
J: TRBJ2-7
V: TRBV11-2
CDR3: ASSFYVGAGSYEQY